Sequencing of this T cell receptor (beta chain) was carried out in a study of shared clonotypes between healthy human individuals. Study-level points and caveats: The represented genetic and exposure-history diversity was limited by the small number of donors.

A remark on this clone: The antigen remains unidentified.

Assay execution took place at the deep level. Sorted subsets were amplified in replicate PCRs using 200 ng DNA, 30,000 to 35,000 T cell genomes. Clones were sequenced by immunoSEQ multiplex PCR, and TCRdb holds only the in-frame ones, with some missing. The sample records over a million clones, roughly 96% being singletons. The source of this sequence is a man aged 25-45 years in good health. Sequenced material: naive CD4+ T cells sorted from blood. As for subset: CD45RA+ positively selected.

In DNA form, the CDR3 reads TGTGCCAGCTCAGCGGACAGGGAGGGAGAGCAGTACTTC. This sequence encodes CASSADREGEQYF. This rearrangement joins TRBV18 to TRBJ2-7; perhaps TRBD1 as D (8 bases). Between the trimmed V and J ends, which lost 5 bases and 7 bases, there was a span of 15 bases. Germline loops: CDR1 KGHSH, CDR2 LQKENI. The CDR3 is made up of 13 amino acids.